This T cell receptor (beta chain) was retrieved from a study of control samples from healthy donors and cancer patients. Germline CDR1 is LNHDA and CDR2 is SQIVND (reference sequence). J gave up 3 bases and V 4 bases, and 7 bases lay outside the gene matches. This CDR3 is built from 16 residues. Generated by immunoSEQ multiplex PCR, the TCRdb table keeps only in-frame clones and is missing some. The repertoire holds tens of thousands of clones, approximately 94% seen once, with roughly 1.2% in the top ten. This TCR derives from a woman between 40 and 55 years old with lung cancer. The chain joins TRBV19 to TRBJ1-5; 9 bases line up with TRBD1. The sequenced sample consisted of PBMCs. The CDR3 loop reads CASSKEGTGINQPQHF. In DNA form, the CDR3 reads TGTGCCAGTAGTAAGGAAGGGACAGGGATCAATCAGCCCCAGCATTTT.